This TCR beta chain was obtained from a study of blood T cell repertoires in COVID-19. A Seattle source enrolled patients during active infection and followed them longitudinally. Per the authors' pipeline: Estimation of nucleated cell counts relied on the amplification of reference gene primers. Assay used: immunoSEQ multiplex PCR; TCRdb lists only in-frame clones, some missing. The V and J calls and clone size are taken from that table; D and trimming were inferred from the DNA. Among around 440,000 clones, approximately 90% were seen once, and the ten largest hold roughly an eighth. The specimen was peripheral blood. This receptor was taken from a woman aged 45-65 years with COVID-19, enrolled during active disease.

The CDR3 sequence is CAWSVGLAGTGELFF. In DNA form, the CDR3 reads TGTGCCTGGAGTGTAGGCCTAGCGGGCACCGGGGAGCTGTTTTTT. V and J are TRBV30 and TRBJ2-2; 8 bases agree with TRBD2. Looked up from germline, CDR1 is GTSNPN and CDR2 is SVGIG (reference sequence). This CDR3 region has 15 residues. V lost 0 bases and J lost 4; bases outside the gene matches: 4.